This T cell receptor beta chain is from a study of T cells in localized non-small cell lung cancer (dated by TCRdb to 2020 to 2021). Describing the broader study: Comparing tumors with uninvolved tumor-adjacent lungs, the study looked at the T cell repertoires of fewer than 250 patients with early-stage NSCLC. All 240 or so NSCLC patients in the cohort were treatment-naive and had localized lung tumors that were resected. The mean age of the NSCLC patients was around 65 years, with 130 or so men and over 100 women.

As encoded in the germline V gene (reference sequence), CDR1 is SGHKS while CDR2 is YYEKEE. Relative to germline, V is 0 bases shorter and J is 8 bases shorter, with 12 bases between their ends. The CDR3 numbers 15 residues from cysteine through phenylalanine. Only the CDR3 DNA is retained, 45 bases long and in frame from the first base. TCR beta CDR3 regions were sequenced from DNA using the immunoSEQ Assay. Turning to the authors' computational methods: To compute T cell density, TCR beta template counts were normalized to usable DNA, which was estimated by amplifying housekeeping genes. Richness was estimated using the preseqR package, with extrapolation to 400,000 templates for PBMC samples and to 120,000 templates for tissue samples. Clonality was defined as one minus Pielou's evenness. Tissue-enriched TCRs were identified by differential abundance testing using productive amino-acid clonotypes, minimum total count 5 and alpha 0.1. Repertoire overlap between compartments was quantified with the Jaccard Index and Morisita Overlap Index. GLIPH grouped TCR beta CDR3s together with public tetramer-defined viral CDR3s, and a viral motif had to include at least three viral sequences and also show V-gene enrichment. TCRdb's version of the immuneACCESS table is confined to in-frame rearrangements and falls short of the full clone set. An unresolved V gene accounts for under half of the shortfall where checked; the remainder is of unknown origin. V and J calls and clone size are those listed in that table; D and trimming were worked out from the DNA. In all, the sample holds 75,000 to 80,000 clones, and over 75% of those were seen once. Approximately 9.7% of the sample is taken by the ten largest.

At diagnosis, peripheral blood, uninvolved tumor-adjacent lung and tumor were collected and stored as a combination of fresh-frozen and FFPE material. For TCR repertoire profiling, the blood samples were analyzed as peripheral blood mononuclear cells. Comments on this clone: The target of this receptor is not known. No much larger clone exists at a distance of one base, and base qualities are not known.

Points the paper makes about the study in general: Because multi-region tumor sequencing was not performed, intratumor heterogeneity could not be ruled out. A median of around 62 of the top 100 tumor clones turned up in the paired uninvolved adjacent lung, and roughly 30 of those clones also ranked among the top 100 of that same adjacent lung. Uninvolved tumor-adjacent lung showed the highest T cell clonality, higher than tumor, which suggests more focused antigenic responses in the uninvolved tumor-adjacent lung. Higher blood T cell density associated with longer overall survival, while higher adjacent-lung clonality associated with shorter survival. Since the design was exploratory, TCR variables were selected using unadjusted p-values with no false-discovery rate correction.

The starting material was peripheral blood, obtained before any cancer treatment. Here the chain combines TRBV5-5 and TRBJ1-6, and the D gene may be TRBD1, 6 bases matching. The clonotype originates from a female donor of 60 years or more with stage I lung adenocarcinoma. For the CDR3, the sequence is CASSLAWGADSPLHF. The bases read TGTGCCAGCAGCTTGGCTTGGGGGGCTGATTCACCCCTCCACTTT.